Each of the 30 T cell receptor beta chains below was sequenced from the same sample in a study of blood T cell repertoires in COVID-19 (TCRdb year 2020). Library preparation was by the immunoSEQ multiplex PCR assay. In its TCRdb copy, this immuneACCESS table keeps in-frame sequences only and misses some clones. Where compared with another copy, unresolved V genes explain less than half of these, and the others have no known cause. The sample table records approximately 110,000 clones; around 82% of these occur just once. 6.6% of the sample belongs to the ten largest clones. The material sequenced was peripheral blood. All receptors come from a woman between 50 and 59 years old with acute or convalescent COVID-19.

The CDR3 sequence: CASSGQGNQPQHF. DNA for the CDR3: TGTGCCAGCAGTGGACAGGGAAATCAGCCCCAGCATTTT. The chain is built from TRBV28 and TRBJ1-5, with TRBD1 identical over 8 bases. The CDR3 loop spans 13 amino acids. Germline CDR1 and CDR2: MDHEN and SYDVKM. With V trimmed by 5 bases and J by 4 bases, 1 base remained unmatched.

V and J are TRBV7-2 and TRBJ2-3, with 7 bases fitting TRBD2. Germline CDR1 reads SGHTA; CDR2 reads FQGNSA. With V trimmed by 4 bases and J by 4 bases, 5 bases remained unmatched. The CDR3 length is 14 residues. Here the CDR3 DNA reads TGTGCCAGCAGCTCTAGCGGAAGGGCAGATACGCAGTATTTT. Translation: CASSSSGRADTQYF.

In DNA, the CDR3 is TGTGCCAGCAGTTTCATCCAGGGAAACACCATATATTTT. It translates to CASSFIQGNTIYF. This chain uses TRBV6-5 with TRBJ1-3; D is undetermined. V was trimmed by 4 bases and J by 4 bases, leaving 8 bases between them. Germline lookup yields CDR1 MNHEY and CDR2 SVGAGI. This CDR3 is 13 amino acids long.

This chain connects TRBV6-5 to TRBJ1-2, with D possibly matching TRBD1 (5 bases). The V and J ends lost 4 bases and 3 bases respectively, with 15 bases between them. Germline V CDR1 and CDR2: MNHEY, SVGAGI. The CDR3 runs 15 residues. This CDR3 reads CASSLEAGSYYGYTF. CDR3 bases: TGTGCCAGCAGTTTAGAGGCAGGGTCTTACTATGGCTACACCTTC.

The V and J genes are TRBV6-5 and TRBJ1-2; the match to TRBD1 covers 7 bases. CDR3 length equals 13 residues. Germline assignment: CDR1 MNHEY and CDR2 SVGAGI. J lost 4 bases, V lost 6 bases, and 5 bases had no gene match. CDR3 coding DNA: TGTGCCAGCAGGGTGACAGGGCCCTATGGCTACACCTTC. Residues: CASRVTGPYGYTF.

This sequence joins TRBV18 and TRBJ2-7; TRBD1 matches at 10 bases. V trimming: 2 bases; J trimming: 7 bases; junction bases outside the gene matches: 8. The CDR3 is 15 residues long. CDR1 and CDR2 from the germline V gene are KGHSH and LQKENI. The CDR3 DNA reads TGTGCCAGCTCACCAATATCTAGGACAGGGGGTGAGCAGTACTTC. Protein product: CASSPISRTGGEQYF.

The rearrangement joins TRBV6-5 to TRBJ2-7; 10 bases are a match to TRBD1. The junction had 5 bases not matched to a gene; V was cut back by 4 bases and J by 5 bases. Germline values: CDR1 MNHEY, CDR2 SVGAGI. The CDR3 has 14 amino acids. In nucleotides, the CDR3 is TGTGCCAGCAGTTTGGACAGGGGGATGAACGAGCAGTACTTC. Translating it yields CASSLDRGMNEQYF.

The chain uses TRBV28 and TRBJ1-2, with D uncertain. The germline CDR1 and CDR2 sequences are MDHEN and SYDVKM. The CDR3 loop spans 14 amino acids. V was pared by 5 bases and J by 4 bases, with 14 bases between. CDR3 coding DNA: TGTGCCAGCAGTACTGGGCCATCCCTCTATGGCTACACCTTC. Translation gives CASSTGPSLYGYTF.

The rearrangement links TRBV5-4 to TRBJ2-3; D might be TRBD1 (6 bases). Trimming shortened V by 4 bases and J by 6 bases, and 12 bases separated the two germline ends. This CDR3 spans 13 amino acids. Germline CDR1 reads SGHNT; CDR2 reads YYREEE (reference sequence). In DNA form, the CDR3 reads TGTGCCAGCAGCCGAAGTGGGGGCGATACGCAGTATTTT. It encodes CASSRSGGDTQYF.

This clone was detected only once. The chain has TRBV7-8 and TRBJ1-4, with a possible D match to TRBD1 (5 bases). Germline CDR1 SGHVS, CDR2 FQNEAQ. V dropped 4 bases and J dropped 0 bases, with 18 bases sitting between them. This CDR3 is 18 amino acids long. CDR3 nucleotides: TGTGCCAGCAGCTCGATGACAGCCACAGTTTCAACTAATGAAAAACTGTTTTTT. Its translation: CASSSMTATVSTNEKLFF.

The chain carries TRBV10-3 and TRBJ1-1; 8 bases are shared with TRBD1. V gave up 4 bases and J gave up 1 base; unmatched junction bases: 2. In germline, CDR1 is ENHRY, CDR2 SYGVKD. CDR3 length: 14 amino acids. CDR3 in amino acids: CAISVQGGNTEAFF. The CDR3 DNA reads as TGTGCCATCAGTGTACAGGGGGGGAACACTGAAGCTTTCTTT.

This clone was picked up one time. This chain joins TRBV30 and TRBJ1-1, with D maybe TRBD1 (5 bases). The CDR3 totals 13 residues. Trimming cost V 0 bases and J 7 bases, with 12 bases left between them. Germline V lookup: CDR1 GTSNPN, CDR2 SVGIG (reference sequence). The CDR3 region is CAWSVGSGREAFF. CDR3 coding DNA: TGTGCCTGGAGTGTGGGATCAGGGCGTGAAGCTTTCTTT.

The chain joins TRBV9 to TRBJ2-2; TRBD2 aligns across 8 bases. The V gene's germline CDR1 is SGDLS and CDR2 YYNGEE. This CDR3 is 15 amino acids long. Losses at the gene ends were 5 bases for V and 2 bases for J; bases not matched to a gene: 5. The CDR3 region is CASSLAGLNTGELFF. CDR3 DNA: TGTGCCAGCAGTTTAGCGGGACTTAACACCGGGGAGCTGTTTTTT. Supplemented by reference TRBV9 and TRBJ2-2, the full variable domain reads DSGVTQTPKHLITATGQRVTLRCSPRSGDLSVYWYQQSLDQGLQFLIQYYNGEERAKGNILERFSAQQFPDLHSELNLSSLELGDSALYFCASSLAGLNTGELFFGEGSRLTVL.

This rearrangement joins TRBV14 to TRBJ1-6; perhaps TRBD1 as D (6 bases). Germline CDR1 is SGHDN and CDR2 is FVKESK. This CDR3 is 14 amino acids long. V was shortened by 2 bases and J by 10 bases, with 12 bases between the two germline ends. The CDR3 sequence: CASSQIRQDSPLHF. The CDR3, as DNA: TGTGCCAGCAGCCAAATTCGACAGGACTCACCCCTCCACTTT.

The chain employs TRBV5-8 and TRBJ1-5; 8 nucleotides match TRBD1. CDR3 length: 16 residues. V shed 5 bases, J shed 0 bases, and the junction held 7 bases outside the gene matches. Germline values: CDR1 SGHTS, CDR2 YDEGEE. CDR3 sequence reads: CASRAGGPNSNQPQHF. CDR3 DNA sequence: TGTGCCAGCAGGGCAGGGGGCCCAAATAGCAATCAGCCCCAGCATTTT.

The J gene is TRBJ1-2, the V gene TRBV7-9; 7 positions agree with TRBD1. In germline, CDR1 is SEHNR, CDR2 FQNEAQ (reference sequence). This CDR3 is 12 amino acids long. The ends lost 3 bases at V and 8 bases at J; junction bases unmatched: 3. CDR3 bases: TGTGCCAGCAGCTTGACAGGGCAAGGCTACACCTTC. Its protein is CASSLTGQGYTF. The full variable domain, rest sourced from reference TRBV7-9 and TRBJ1-2, is DTGVSQNPRHKITKRGQNVTFRCDPISEHNRLYWYRQTLGQGPEFLTYFQNEAQLEKSRLLSDRFSAERPKGSFSTLEIQRTEQGDSAMYLCASSLTGQGYTFGSGTRLTVV.

J is TRBJ2-7 and V is TRBV5-4, with D perhaps TRBD2 (6 bases). The germline gives CDR1 SGHNT, CDR2 YYREEE (reference sequence). Trimming took off 3 bases at V and 6 bases at J, with 13 bases between the two ends. CDR3 length: 13 residues. The CDR3 reads CASSSGLLGEQYF. CDR3 DNA: TGTGCCAGCAGCTCGGGACTCCTCGGCGAGCAGTACTTC.

J is TRBJ1-1 and V is TRBV5-1; 12 bases agree with TRBD1. Per germline, CDR1 SGHRS and CDR2 YFSETQ. The CDR3 consists of 16 residues. V gave up 5 bases and J gave up 2 bases; unmatched junction bases: 7. The CDR3 DNA reads as TGCGCCAGCAGTCCAGGGACAGGGGGCGCAAACACTGAAGCTTTCTTT. As protein: CASSPGTGGANTEAFF.

This clone was detected only once. The chain employs TRBV5-5 and TRBJ2-3; D perhaps matches TRBD1 (5 bases). Trimming removed 0 bases at V and 0 bases at J, with 5 bases between. The CDR3 loop spans 14 amino acids. Germline assignment: CDR1 SGHKS and CDR2 YYEKEE (reference sequence). The CDR3 region is CASSLDRSTDTQYF. The DNA for the CDR3 is TGTGCCAGCAGCTTGGACAGGAGCACAGATACGCAGTATTTT. Full variable domain (missing parts from reference TRBV5-5 and TRBJ2-3): DAGVTQSPTHLIKTRGQQVTLRCSPISGHKSVSWYQQVLGQGPQFIFQYYEKEERGRGNFPDRFSARQFPNYSSELNVNALLLGDSALYLCASSLDRSTDTQYFGPGTRLTVL.

The chain combines TRBV7-3 with TRBJ1-5; D may be TRBD1 (6 bases). Trimming took off 5 bases at V and 7 bases at J, with 12 bases between the two ends. The CDR3 runs to 13 residues. The germline CDR1 and CDR2 sequences are SGHTA and FQGTGA. The CDR3 bases are TGTGCCAGCAGCCAGGGGCTGGGACAGCCCCAGCATTTT. Amino acid sequence: CASSQGLGQPQHF.

This chain joins TRBV7-6 and TRBJ1-3; the D gene is possibly TRBD1 (5 bases). The CDR3 consists of 21 residues. Germline V lookup: CDR1 SGHVS, CDR2 FNYEAQ. Trimming removed 1 base from V and 0 bases from J, with 25 bases in between. In nucleotides, the CDR3 is TGTGCCAGCAGCTTAGGGCCCCTGACAGCGGGGTTATCCTACTCTGGAAACACCATATATTTT. The encoded protein is CASSLGPLTAGLSYSGNTIYF.

The chain links TRBV19 to TRBJ1-1, with a possible D match to TRBD1 (6 bases). V dropped 5 bases and J dropped 1 base, with 14 bases sitting between them. Looked up from germline, CDR1 is LNHDA and CDR2 is SQIVND (reference sequence). The CDR3 covers 15 residues. CDR3 DNA: TGTGCCAGTAGTCCCACAGACAGGTCGAACACTGAAGCTTTCTTT. Encoded protein: CASSPTDRSNTEAFF.

The chain is built from TRBV30 and TRBJ1-1; unclear D gene. Germline V lookup: CDR1 GTSNPN, CDR2 SVGIG (reference sequence). Trimming took 0 bases from V and 0 from J, leaving 8 bases between them. This CDR3 has 14 amino acids. CDR3 region: CAWSVLLMNTEAFF. CDR3 bases: TGTGCCTGGAGTGTACTTCTAATGAACACTGAAGCTTTCTTT.

CDR3 sequence (DNA): TGCGCCAGCGCCAGGGACACTAGCACAGATACGCAGTATTTT. This codes for CASARDTSTDTQYF. The J gene is TRBJ2-3, the V gene TRBV5-1; D is possibly TRBD1 (6 bases). This CDR3 contains 14 residues. Trimming took off 7 bases at V and 0 bases at J, with 12 bases between the two ends. The germline CDR1 and CDR2 sequences are SGHRS and YFSETQ.

A word on this clone: The sample carries other DNA sequences with the same CDR3. This chain uses TRBV19 with TRBJ2-1; 11 bases agree with TRBD2. The V segment lost 2 bases and the J segment 7 bases; nucleotides outside the gene matches: 4. There are 15 residues in the CDR3. Germline assignment: CDR1 LNHDA and CDR2 SQIVND (reference sequence). CDR3 nucleotide sequence: TGTGCCAGTAGTATACCTAGCGGGGGGAGGAATGAGCAGTTCTTC. Encoded protein: CASSIPSGGRNEQFF.

This chain joins TRBV2 and TRBJ1-1; a weak D match, TRBD1 (5 bases). This CDR3 has 14 residues. Germline assignment: CDR1 SNHLY and CDR2 FYNNEI. V was clipped by 4 bases and J by 1 base, with 10 bases between them. CDR3 loop: CASSGERGNTEAFF. CDR3 DNA sequence: TGTGCCAGCAGTGGTGAAAGGGGGAACACTGAAGCTTTCTTT.

The V gene is TRBV11-2, the J gene TRBJ1-6; D is ambiguous. CDR1 is SGHAT and CDR2 is FQNNGV in the germline V gene. The CDR3 runs to 13 residues. Trimming stripped 5 bases from V and 7 bases from J, with 9 bases between. Here the CDR3 reads CASSPDTNSPLHF. The CDR3, as DNA: TGTGCCAGCAGCCCCGACACGAATTCACCCCTCCACTTT. Based on the CDR3 plus reference TRBV11-2 and TRBJ1-6, the full variable domain is EAGVAQSPRYKIIEKRQSVAFWCNPISGHATLYWYQQILGQGPKLLIQFQNNGVVDDSQLPKDRFSAERLKGVDSTLKIQPAKLEDSAVYLCASSPDTNSPLHFGNGTRLTVT.

With respect to this clone: Different DNA sequences within this sample yield the same CDR3. J is TRBJ1-1 and V is TRBV7-9; 8 bases are a match to TRBD1. CDR3 length: 14 residues. CDR1 is SEHNR and CDR2 is FQNEAQ in the germline V gene (reference sequence). V trimming: 5 bases; J trimming: 1 base; junction bases outside the gene matches: 3. CDR3 protein: CASSLGQGNTEAFF. The CDR3 DNA follows: TGTGCCAGCAGCCTCGGACAGGGGAACACTGAAGCTTTCTTT.

As regards this clone: The same CDR3 is also encoded by other DNA sequences in this sample. V usage is TRBV12-3 or TRBV12-4 and J usage is TRBJ1-1; weak D call: TRBD1 (5 bases). The CDR3 contains 12 residues. The V and J ends lost 2 bases and 4 bases respectively, with 5 bases between them. The CDR3 sequence: CASSLRGTEAFF. CDR3 nucleotides: TGTGCCAGCAGTTTAAGGGGCACTGAAGCTTTCTTT.

The chain employs TRBV9 and TRBJ2-1; 11 positions agree with TRBD2. There are 16 residues in the CDR3. The V gene end was trimmed by 4 bases and the J gene end by 4 bases; junction bases not matched to a gene: 7. The germline gives CDR1 SGDLS, CDR2 YYNGEE. This CDR3 is CASSPGLAGVYNEQFF. In DNA, the CDR3 is TGTGCCAGCAGCCCCGGACTAGCGGGTGTATACAATGAGCAGTTCTTC. Filled out from reference TRBV9 and TRBJ2-1, the complete variable domain reads DSGVTQTPKHLITATGQRVTLRCSPRSGDLSVYWYQQSLDQGLQFLIQYYNGEERAKGNILERFSAQQFPDLHSELNLSSLELGDSALYFCASSPGLAGVYNEQFFGPGTRLTVL.